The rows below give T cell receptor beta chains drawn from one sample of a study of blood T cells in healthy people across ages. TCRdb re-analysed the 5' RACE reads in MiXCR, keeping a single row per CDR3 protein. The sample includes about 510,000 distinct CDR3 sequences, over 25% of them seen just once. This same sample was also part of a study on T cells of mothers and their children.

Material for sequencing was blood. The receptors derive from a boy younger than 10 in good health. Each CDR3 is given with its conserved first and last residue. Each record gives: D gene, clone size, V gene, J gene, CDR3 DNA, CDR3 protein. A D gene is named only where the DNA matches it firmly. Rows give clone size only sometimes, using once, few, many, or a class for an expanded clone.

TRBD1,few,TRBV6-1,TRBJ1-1,TGTGCCAGCAGTGTTACAGGGGGCCCGAACACTGAAGCTTTCTTT,CASSVTGGPNTEAFF
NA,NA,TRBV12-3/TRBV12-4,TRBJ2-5,TGTGCCAGCACCCACCCTGCCGTAGACCAAGAGACCCAGTACTTC,CASTHPAVDQETQYF
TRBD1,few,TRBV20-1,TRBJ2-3,TGCAGTGCTAGATCTGGGGACAGGGGAAGCACAGATACGCAGTATTTT,CSARSGDRGSTDTQYF
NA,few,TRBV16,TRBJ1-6,TGTGCCAGCAGCCAATCCGAGCCCCGGACTTCACCCCTCCACTTT,CASSQSEPRTSPLHF
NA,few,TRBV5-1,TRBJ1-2,TGCGCCAGCAGCTCCGGGACTTCGGGCTACACCTTC,CASSSGTSGYTF
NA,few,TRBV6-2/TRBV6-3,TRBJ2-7,TGTGCCAGCAGCTACCCGACTAGGAACGAGCAGTACTTC,CASSYPTRNEQYF
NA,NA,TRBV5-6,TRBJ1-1,TGTGCCAGCAGCTTGGGGGGGGGCGCCTGGGTGAACACTGAAGCTTTCTTT,CASSLGGGAWVNTEAFF
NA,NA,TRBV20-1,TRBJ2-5,TGCAGTGCTTTGGTGGGGTACCAAGAGACCCAGTACTTC,CSALVGYQETQYF
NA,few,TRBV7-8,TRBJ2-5,TGTGCCAGCAGCCCAAGACTAGTAAGTCCGCTCTTC,CASSPRLVSPLF
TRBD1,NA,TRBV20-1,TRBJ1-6,TGCAGTGCTCCTCCGGGACAGGGGTCTACGGCCCTCCACTTT,CSAPPGQGSTALHF
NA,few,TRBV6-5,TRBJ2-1,TGTGCCAGCAGCCCTGGGTTCTACAATGAGCAGTTCTTC,CASSPGFYNEQFF
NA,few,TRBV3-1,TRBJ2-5,TGTGCCAGCAGCCACCTCAAGTGGAGCGGAGAGACCCAGTACTTC,CASSHLKWSGETQYF
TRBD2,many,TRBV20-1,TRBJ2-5,TGCAGTGCTAGGCGAGGACTAGCGGGGGCTGAGACCCAGTACTTC,CSARRGLAGAETQYF
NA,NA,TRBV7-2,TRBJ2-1,TGTGCCAGCAGCCGGCAGACTCGTCGATACAATGAGCAGTTCTTC,CASSRQTRRYNEQFF
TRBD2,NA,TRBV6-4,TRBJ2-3,TGTGCCAGCAGTGATATTGGCGGGGGGGCCACAGATACGCAGTATTTT,CASSDIGGGATDTQYF
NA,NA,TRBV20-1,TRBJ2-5,TGCAGTGCGGTCAGTACGTACCAAGAGACCCAGTACTTC,CSAVSTYQETQYF
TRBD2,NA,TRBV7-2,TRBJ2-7,TGTGCCAGCAGCACGGGACTAGCGGGAGAGTCCTACGAGCAGTACTTC,CASSTGLAGESYEQYF
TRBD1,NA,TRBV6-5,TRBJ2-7,TGTGCCAGCAGTTCGAGGGCAGCTTACGGGACAGGGGTATACGAGCAGTACTTC,CASSSRAAYGTGVYEQYF
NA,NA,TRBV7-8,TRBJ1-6,TGTGCCAGCAGCTTATTGCCCGGATCCAATTCACCCCTCCACTTT,CASSLLPGSNSPLHF
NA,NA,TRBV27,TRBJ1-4,TGTGCCAGCAGTTTATCAGGGATCGGTGAAAAACTGTTTTTT,CASSLSGIGEKLFF
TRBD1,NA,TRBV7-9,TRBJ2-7,TGTGCCAGCAGCTCGATAGACAGGGCCTACGAGCAGTACTTC,CASSSIDRAYEQYF
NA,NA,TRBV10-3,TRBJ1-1,TGTGCCATCAGTGAAAGGGGAAGGGCAACTGAAGCTTTCTTT,CAISERGRATEAFF
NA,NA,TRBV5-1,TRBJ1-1,TGCGCCAGCAGATATACAGGAGCGGTGAACACTGAAGCTTTCTTT,CASRYTGAVNTEAFF
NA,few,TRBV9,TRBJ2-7,TGTGCCAGCAGCGTAGAGTCTGCAGGCGAGCAGTACTTC,CASSVESAGEQYF
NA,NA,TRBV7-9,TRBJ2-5,TGTGCCAGCAGTAGGACAGAAGGCAGGGAGACCCAGTACTTC,CASSRTEGRETQYF
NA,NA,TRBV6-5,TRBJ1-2,TGTGCCAGCAGCGGTTCGTATGGCTACACCTTC,CASSGSYGYTF
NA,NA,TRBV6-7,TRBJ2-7,TGTGCCAGCAGAAAAGGGGGTGCCTACGAGCAGTACTTC,CASRKGGAYEQYF
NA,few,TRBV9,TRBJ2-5,TGTGCCAGCAGCGTTTCTACGTCGCCTGGGCGGGAGACCCAGTACTTC,CASSVSTSPGRETQYF
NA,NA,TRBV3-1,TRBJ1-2,TGTGCCAGCAGCCAAGTGTTATCCACTAACTATGGCTACACCTTC,CASSQVLSTNYGYTF
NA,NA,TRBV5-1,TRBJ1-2,TGCGCCAGCAGCTTATTGCCGGGACAAGATTTCGGGGACTATGGCTACACCTTC,CASSLLPGQDFGDYGYTF
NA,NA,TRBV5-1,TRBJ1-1,TGCGCCAGCAGCTTGAGTCAGGCCCGGACCAACACTGAAGCTTTCTTT,CASSLSQARTNTEAFF
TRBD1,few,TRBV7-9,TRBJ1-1,TGTGCCAGCAGCCACCGGGACAGGATCCTACGTGAAGCTTTCTTT,CASSHRDRILREAFF
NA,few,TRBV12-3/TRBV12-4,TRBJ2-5,TGTGCCAGCAGCCCCAAGGACGCTCGAATCGGGGAGACCCAGTACTTC,CASSPKDARIGETQYF
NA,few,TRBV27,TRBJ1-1,TGTGCCAGCAGCTTAGCGACAGGCCGCCTGAACACTGAAGCTTTCTTT,CASSLATGRLNTEAFF
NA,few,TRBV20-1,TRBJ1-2,TGCAGTGCTAGAGATCTTGGTGGATATGGCTACACCTTC,CSARDLGGYGYTF
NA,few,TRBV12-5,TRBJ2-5,TGTGCTAGTGGTACACCGGACCTAGAAAAGACCCAGTACTTC,CASGTPDLEKTQYF
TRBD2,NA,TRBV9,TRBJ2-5,TGTGCCAGCAGCGTAGGGCTAGCGGGAGCCTTTGGGGAGACCCAGTACTTC,CASSVGLAGAFGETQYF
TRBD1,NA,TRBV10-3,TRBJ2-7,TGTGCCAACTCCGGGACAGGACCCTACGAGCAGTACTTC,CANSGTGPYEQYF
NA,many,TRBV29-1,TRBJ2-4,TGCAGCGTTGATGGTAGCTCAAACATTCAGTACTTC,CSVDGSSNIQYF
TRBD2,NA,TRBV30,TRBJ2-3,TGTGCCTGGGCTAGCGGGGGGGCACATACGCAGTATTTT,CAWASGGAHTQYF
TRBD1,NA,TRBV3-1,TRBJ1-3,TGTGCCAGCAGCCAGTCCGGGACAGGACTCTCTGGAAACACCATATATTTT,CASSQSGTGLSGNTIYF